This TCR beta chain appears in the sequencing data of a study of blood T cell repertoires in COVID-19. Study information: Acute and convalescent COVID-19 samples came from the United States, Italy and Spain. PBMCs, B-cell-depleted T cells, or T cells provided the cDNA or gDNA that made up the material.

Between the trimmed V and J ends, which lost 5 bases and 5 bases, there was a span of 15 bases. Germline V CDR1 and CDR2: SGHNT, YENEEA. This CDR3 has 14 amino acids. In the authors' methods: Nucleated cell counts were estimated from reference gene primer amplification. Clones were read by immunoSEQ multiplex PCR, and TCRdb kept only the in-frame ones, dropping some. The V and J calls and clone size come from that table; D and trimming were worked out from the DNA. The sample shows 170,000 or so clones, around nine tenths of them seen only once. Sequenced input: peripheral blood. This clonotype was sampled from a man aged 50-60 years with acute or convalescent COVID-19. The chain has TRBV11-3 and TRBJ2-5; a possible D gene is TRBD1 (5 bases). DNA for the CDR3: TGTGCCAGCAGCCGCTCAGGGTACCCCGAGACCCAGTACTTC. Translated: CASSRSGYPETQYF.